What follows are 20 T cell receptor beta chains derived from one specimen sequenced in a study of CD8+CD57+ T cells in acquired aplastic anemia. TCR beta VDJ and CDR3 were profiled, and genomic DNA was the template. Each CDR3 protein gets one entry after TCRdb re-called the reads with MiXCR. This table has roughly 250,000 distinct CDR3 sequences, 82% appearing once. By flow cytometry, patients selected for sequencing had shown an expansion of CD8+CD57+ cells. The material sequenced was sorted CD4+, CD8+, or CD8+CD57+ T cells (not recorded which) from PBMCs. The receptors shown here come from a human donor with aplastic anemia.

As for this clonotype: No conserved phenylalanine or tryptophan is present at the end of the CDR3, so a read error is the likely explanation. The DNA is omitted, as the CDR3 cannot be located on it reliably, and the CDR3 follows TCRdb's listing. CDR3 region: CASSLTGTPDTQY. The gene calls are TRBV7-8 and TRBJ1-5. Germline CDR1 SGHVS, CDR2 FQNEAQ. The CDR3 comprises 13 residues, both ends counted.

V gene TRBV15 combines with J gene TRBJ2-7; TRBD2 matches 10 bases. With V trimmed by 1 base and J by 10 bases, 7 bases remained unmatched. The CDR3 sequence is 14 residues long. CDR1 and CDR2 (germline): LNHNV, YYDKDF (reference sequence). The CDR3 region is CATSRGKREGTQYV. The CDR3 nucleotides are TGTGCCACCAGCAGAGGCAAGCGGGAGGGGACCCAGTACGTC.

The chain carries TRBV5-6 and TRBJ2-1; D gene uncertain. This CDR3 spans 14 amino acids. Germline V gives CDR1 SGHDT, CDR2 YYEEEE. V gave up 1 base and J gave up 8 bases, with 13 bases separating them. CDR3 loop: CASSLTGQSDEQFF. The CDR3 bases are TGTGCCAGCAGCTTGACGGGTCAGAGCGATGAGCAGTTCTTC.

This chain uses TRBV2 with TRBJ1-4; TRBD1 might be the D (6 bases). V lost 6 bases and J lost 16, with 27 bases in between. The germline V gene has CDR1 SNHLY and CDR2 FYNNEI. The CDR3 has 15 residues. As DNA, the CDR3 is TGTGCCAGCAGCTGGAGGGGGACAACTAATGCAAAAGCGTTTTTT. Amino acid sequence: CASSWRGTTNAKAFF.

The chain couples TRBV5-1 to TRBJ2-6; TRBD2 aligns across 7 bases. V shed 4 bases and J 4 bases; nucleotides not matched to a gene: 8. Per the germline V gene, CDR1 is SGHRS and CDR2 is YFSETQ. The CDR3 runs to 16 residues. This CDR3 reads CASSPAGRGGANVLTF. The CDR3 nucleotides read TGCGCCAGCAGCCCAGCGGGGCGGGGGGGGGCCAACGTCCTGACTTTC.

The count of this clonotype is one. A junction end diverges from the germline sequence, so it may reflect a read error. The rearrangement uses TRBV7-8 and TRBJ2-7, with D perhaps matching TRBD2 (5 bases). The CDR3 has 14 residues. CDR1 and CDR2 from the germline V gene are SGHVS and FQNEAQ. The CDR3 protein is CASSLARGGYKQYF. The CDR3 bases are TGTGCCAGCAGCTTAGCACGGGGTGGATATAAACAGTATTTC.

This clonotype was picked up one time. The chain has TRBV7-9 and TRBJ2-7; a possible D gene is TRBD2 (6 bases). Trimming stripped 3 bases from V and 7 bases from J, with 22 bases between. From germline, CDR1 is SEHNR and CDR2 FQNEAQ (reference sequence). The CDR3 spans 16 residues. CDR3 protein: CASSFRRSGGADEQYF. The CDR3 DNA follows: TGTGCCAGCAGCTTTCGAAGAAGCGGAGGGGCCGATGAGCAGTACTTC.

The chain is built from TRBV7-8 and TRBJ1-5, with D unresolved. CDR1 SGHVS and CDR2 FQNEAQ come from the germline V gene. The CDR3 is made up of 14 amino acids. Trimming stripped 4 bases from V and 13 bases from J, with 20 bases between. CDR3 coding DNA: TGTGCCAGCAGCTCAGCAGTAGGCAACGATACGCAGCATTTT. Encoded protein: CASSSAVGNDTQHF.

CDR3 in amino acids: CASSLYRDALVYGQFF. CDR3 nucleotides: TGTGCCAGCAGCTTATACAGGGACGCGCTCGTATATGGCCAGTTCTTC. The chain combines TRBV7-2 with TRBJ2-1, with D perhaps TRBD1 (6 bases). This CDR3 region has 16 residues. The ends were cut back, 2 bases at V and 13 bases at J, with 24 bases in the middle. Germline V gene lookup returns CDR1 SGHTA and CDR2 FQGNSA.

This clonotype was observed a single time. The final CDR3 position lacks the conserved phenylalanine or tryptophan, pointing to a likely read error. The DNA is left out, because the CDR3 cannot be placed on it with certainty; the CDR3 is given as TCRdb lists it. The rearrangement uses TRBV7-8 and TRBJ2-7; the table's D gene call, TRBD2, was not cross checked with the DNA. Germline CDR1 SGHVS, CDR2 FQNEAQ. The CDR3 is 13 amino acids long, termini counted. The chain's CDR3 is CASSLPVGPDTQY.

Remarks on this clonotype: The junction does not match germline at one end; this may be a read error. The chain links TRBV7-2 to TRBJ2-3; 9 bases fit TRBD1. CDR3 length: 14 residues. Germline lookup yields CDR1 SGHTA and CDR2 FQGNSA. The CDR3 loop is CASSNGQGPQEKQF. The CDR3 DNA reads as TGTGCCAGCAGCAATGGACAGGGGCCTCAAGAGAAGCAGTTT.

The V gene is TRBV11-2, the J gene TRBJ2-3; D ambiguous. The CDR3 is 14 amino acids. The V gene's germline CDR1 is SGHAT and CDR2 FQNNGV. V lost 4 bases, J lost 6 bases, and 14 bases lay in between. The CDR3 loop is CASSSPPQADTQYF. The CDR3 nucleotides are TGTGCCAGCAGCTCACCCCCTCAGGCCGATACGCAGTATTTT.

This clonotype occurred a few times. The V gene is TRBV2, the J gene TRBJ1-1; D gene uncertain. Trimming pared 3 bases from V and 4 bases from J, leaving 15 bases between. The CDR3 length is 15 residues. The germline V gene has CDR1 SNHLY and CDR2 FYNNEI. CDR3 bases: TGTGCCAGCAGTGAGTATACGGGAGGAGGCACTGAAGCTTTCTTT. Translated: CASSEYTGGGTEAFF.

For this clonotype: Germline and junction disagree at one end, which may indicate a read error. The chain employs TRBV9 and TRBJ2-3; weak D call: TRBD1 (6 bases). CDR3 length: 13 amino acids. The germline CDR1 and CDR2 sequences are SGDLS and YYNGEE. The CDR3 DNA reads TGTGCCAGCAGTGGACAGCTGGGGGAGACCCAGTACTTT. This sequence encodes CASSGQLGETQYF. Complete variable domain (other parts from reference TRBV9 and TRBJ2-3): DSGVTQTPKHLITATGQRVTLRCSPRSGDLSVYWYQQSLDQGLQFLIQYYNGEERAKGNILERFSAQQFPDLHSELNLSSLELGDSALYFCASSGQLGETQYFGPGTRLTVL.

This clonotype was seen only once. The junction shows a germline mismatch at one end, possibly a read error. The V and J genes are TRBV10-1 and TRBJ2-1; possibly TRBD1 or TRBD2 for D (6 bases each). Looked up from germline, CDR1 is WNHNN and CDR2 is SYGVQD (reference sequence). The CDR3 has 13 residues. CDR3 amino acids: CASRGSWGDEQFF. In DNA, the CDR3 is TGTGCCAGCAGGGGATCGTGGGGGGATGAGCAGTTCTTC.

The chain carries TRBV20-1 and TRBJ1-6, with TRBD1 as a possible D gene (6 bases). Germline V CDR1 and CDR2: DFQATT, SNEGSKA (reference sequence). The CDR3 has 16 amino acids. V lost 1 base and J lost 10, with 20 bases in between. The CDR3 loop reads CSARVTTGVRPSPLHF. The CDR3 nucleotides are TGCAGTGCTAGAGTTACGACAGGCGTACGACCATCACCCCTCCACTTT.

The CDR3 is CASSSGQGTNEKLYEQYF. CDR3 in DNA: TGTGCCAGCAGCTCCGGACAAGGGACGAATGAAAAACTGTACGAGCAGTACTTC. The chain carries TRBV7-9 and TRBJ2-7; perhaps D is TRBD1 or TRBD2 (5 bases each). In germline, CDR1 is SEHNR, CDR2 FQNEAQ (reference sequence). V gave up 4 bases and J gave up 4 bases, with 26 bases separating them. The CDR3 is made up of 18 amino acids.

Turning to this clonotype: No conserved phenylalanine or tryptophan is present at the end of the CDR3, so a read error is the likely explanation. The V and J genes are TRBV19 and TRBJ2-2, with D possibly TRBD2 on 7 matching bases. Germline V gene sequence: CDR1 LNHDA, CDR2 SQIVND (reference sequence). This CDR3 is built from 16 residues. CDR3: CASSIGRGGDNGELFV. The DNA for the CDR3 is TGTGCCAGTAGCATAGGGAGAGGGGGGGACAACGGGGAGCTGTTTGTT.

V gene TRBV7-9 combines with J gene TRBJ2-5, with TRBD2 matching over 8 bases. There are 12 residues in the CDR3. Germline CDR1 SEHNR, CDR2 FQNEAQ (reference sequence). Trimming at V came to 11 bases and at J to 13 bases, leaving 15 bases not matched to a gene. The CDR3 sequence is CAGHLHRSGGYF. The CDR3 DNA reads TGTGCCGGACACTTGCATAGGAGCGGGGGGTACTTC.

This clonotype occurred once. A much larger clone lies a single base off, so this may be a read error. The CDR3 loop reads CASSLDLTGGGNTEAFF. DNA for the CDR3: TGTGCCAGCAGCTTAGATCTGACAGGGGGAGGAAACACTGAAGCTTTCTTT. The J gene is TRBJ1-1, the V gene TRBV11-3, with 9 bases aligning to TRBD1. Germline CDR1 is SGHNT and CDR2 is YENEEA. CDR3 size: 17 residues. J was trimmed by 2 bases and V by 0 bases; bases with no gene match: 7. The full variable domain, rest sourced from reference TRBV11-3 and TRBJ1-1, is EAGVVQSPRYKIIEKKQPVAFWCNPISGHNTLYWYLQNLGQGPELLIRYENEEAVDDSQLPKDRFSAERLKGVDSTLKIQPAELGDSAVYLCASSLDLTGGGNTEAFFGQGTRLTVV.